Here is one T cell receptor (beta chain) with its context. This table comes from immunoSEQ multiplex PCR, and its TCRdb copy is limited to in-frame clones, with some not included. Found here are approximately 160,000 clones, approximately 92% of them singletons; the top ten hold 2%. These data originate in a study of control samples from healthy donors and cancer patients. V gave up 6 bases and J gave up 6 bases, with 8 bases separating them. The CDR3 consists of 12 residues. Germline V CDR1 and CDR2: ENHRY, SYGVKD. The chain joins TRBV10-3 to TRBJ2-2; TRBD1 is a possible D gene (5 bases). The sample consisted of blood. The sequence was obtained from a woman aged 40-49 years in good health. The CDR3 coding sequence is TGTGCCATCAGGTTAGGGGCCGGGGAGCTGTTTTTT. It translates to CAIRLGAGELFF.